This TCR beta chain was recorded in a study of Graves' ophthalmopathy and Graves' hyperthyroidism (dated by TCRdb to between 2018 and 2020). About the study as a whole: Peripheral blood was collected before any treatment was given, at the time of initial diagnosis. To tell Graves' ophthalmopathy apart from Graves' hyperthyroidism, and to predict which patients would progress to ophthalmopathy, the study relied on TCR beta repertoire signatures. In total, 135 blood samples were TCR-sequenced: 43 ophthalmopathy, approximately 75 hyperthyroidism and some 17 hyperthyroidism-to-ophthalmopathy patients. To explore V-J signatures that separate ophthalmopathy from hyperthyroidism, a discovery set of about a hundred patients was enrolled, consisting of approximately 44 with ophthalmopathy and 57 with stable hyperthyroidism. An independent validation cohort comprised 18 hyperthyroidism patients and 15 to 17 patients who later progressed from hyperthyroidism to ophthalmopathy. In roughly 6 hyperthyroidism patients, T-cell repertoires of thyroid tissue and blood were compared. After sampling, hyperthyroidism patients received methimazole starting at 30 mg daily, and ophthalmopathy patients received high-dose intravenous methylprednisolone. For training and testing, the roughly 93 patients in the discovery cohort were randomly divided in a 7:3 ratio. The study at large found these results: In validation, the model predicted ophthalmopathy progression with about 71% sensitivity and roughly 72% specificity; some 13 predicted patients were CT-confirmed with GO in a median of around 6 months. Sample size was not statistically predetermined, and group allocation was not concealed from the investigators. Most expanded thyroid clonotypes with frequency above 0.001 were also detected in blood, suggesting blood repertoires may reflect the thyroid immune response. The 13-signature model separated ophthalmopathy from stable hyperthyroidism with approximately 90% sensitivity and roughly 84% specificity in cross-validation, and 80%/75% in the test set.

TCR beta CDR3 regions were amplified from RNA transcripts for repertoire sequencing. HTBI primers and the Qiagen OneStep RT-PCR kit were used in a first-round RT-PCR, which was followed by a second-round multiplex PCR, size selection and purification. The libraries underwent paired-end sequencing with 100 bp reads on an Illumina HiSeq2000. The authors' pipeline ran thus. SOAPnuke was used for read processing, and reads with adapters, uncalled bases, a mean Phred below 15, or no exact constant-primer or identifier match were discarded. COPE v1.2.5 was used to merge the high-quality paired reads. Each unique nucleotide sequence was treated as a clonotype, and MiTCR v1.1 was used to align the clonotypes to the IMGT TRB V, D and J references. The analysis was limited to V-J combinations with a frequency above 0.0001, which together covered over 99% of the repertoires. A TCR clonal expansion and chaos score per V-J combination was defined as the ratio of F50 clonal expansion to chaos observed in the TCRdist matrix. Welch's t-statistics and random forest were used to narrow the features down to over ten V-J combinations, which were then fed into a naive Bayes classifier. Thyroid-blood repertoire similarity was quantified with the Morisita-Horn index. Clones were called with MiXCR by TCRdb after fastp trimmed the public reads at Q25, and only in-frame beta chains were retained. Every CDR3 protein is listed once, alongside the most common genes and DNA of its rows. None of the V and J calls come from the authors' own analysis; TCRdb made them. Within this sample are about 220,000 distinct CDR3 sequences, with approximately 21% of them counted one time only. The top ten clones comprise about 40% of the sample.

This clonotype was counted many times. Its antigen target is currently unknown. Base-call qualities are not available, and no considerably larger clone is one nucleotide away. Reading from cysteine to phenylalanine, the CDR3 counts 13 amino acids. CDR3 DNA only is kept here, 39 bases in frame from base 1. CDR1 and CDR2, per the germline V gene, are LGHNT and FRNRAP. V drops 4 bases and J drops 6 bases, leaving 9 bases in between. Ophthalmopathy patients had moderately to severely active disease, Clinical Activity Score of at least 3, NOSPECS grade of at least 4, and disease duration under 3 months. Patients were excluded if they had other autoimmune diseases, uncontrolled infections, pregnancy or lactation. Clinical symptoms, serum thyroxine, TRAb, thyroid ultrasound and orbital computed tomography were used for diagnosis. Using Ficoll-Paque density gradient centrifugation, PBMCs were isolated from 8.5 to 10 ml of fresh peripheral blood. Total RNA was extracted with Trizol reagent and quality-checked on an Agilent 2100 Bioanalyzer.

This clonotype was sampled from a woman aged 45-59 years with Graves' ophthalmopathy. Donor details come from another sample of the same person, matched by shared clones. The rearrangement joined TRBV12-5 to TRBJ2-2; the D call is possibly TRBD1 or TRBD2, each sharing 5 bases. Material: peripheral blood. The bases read TGTGCTAGTGGTTACCCGGGGCCCGGGGAGCTGTTTTTT. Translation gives CASGYPGPGELFF.